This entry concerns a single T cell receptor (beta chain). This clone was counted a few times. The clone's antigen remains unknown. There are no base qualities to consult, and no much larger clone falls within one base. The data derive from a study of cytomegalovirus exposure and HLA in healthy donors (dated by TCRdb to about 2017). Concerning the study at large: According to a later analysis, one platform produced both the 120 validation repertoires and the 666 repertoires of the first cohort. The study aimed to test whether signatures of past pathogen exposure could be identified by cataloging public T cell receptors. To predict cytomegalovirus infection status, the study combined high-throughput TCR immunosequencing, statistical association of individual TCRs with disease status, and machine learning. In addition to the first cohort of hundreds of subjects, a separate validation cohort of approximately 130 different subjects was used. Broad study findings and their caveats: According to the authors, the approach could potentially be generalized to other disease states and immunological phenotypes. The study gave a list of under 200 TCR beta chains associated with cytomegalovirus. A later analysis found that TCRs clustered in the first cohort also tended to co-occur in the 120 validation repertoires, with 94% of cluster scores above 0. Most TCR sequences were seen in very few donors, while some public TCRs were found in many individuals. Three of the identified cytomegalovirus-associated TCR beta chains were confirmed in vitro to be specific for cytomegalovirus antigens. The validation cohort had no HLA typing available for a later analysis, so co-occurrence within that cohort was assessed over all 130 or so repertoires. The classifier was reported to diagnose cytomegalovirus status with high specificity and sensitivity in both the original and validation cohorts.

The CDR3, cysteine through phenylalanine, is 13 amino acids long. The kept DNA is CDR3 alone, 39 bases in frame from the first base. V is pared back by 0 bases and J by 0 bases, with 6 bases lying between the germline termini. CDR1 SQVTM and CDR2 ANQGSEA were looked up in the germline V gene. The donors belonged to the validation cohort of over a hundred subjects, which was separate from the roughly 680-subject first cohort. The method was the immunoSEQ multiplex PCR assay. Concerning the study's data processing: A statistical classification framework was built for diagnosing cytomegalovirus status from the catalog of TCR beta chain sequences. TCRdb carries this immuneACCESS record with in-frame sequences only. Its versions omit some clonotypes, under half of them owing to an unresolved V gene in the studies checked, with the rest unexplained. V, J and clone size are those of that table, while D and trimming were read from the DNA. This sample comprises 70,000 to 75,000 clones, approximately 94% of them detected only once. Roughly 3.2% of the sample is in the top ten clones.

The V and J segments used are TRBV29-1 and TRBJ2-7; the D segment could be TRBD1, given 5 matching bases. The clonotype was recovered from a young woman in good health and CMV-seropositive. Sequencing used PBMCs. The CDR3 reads CSVEETASYEQYF. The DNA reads TGCAGCGTTGAAGAGACAGCCTCCTACGAGCAGTACTTC.